Listed below are T cell receptor beta chains from one sample, sequenced in a study of cytomegalovirus exposure and HLA in healthy donors. Sequenced by immunoSEQ multiplex PCR; TCRdb stores in-frame clones only, minus some. Among about 130,000 clones listed, roughly 60% were seen once. Input material: PBMCs. The origin of the receptors is a woman aged 35 to 49 in good health and CMV-seronegative. CDR3s include the opening cysteine and the closing phenylalanine or tryptophan. D genes are given only for firm matches.

v_call d_call cdr3_aa
TRBV19 NA CASRKGDLLAGELFF
TRBV6-5 NA CASSYSNRLSYEQYF
TRBV6-1 TRBD2 CASSEVERGAQETQYF
TRBV6-5 NA CASSRPTRSYNEQFF
TRBV15 NA CATSRGTGDTQYF
TRBV19 TRBD2 CASSGGGTNTGELFF
TRBV4-1 NA CASSQATPGQWNTEAFF
TRBV6-5 NA CASSYGHWTVTEAFF
TRBV29-1 TRBD1 CSGRDRGFGTDTQYF
TRBV6-5 NA CASRDSTARDTQYF
TRBV5-4 TRBD1 CASSLGQAGEAFF
TRBV15 NA CATSRTVVTEAFF
TRBV5-4 TRBD1 CASSFFRDRDVYGYTF
TRBV30 NA CAWSVPVYTEAFF
TRBV9 NA CASSDPGGDTEAFF
TRBV21-1 NA CASSKGQGYVSNQPQHF
TRBV5-1 TRBD1 CASNLGDHRGNRNTEAFF
TRBV30 NA CAWSVVVYEAFF
TRBV6-6 NA CATLALVF
TRBV2 TRBD1 CASRLTGFEKLFF
TRBV5-6 NA CASSQGLTGELFF